This is a list of T cell receptor beta chains from one sample in a study of OX40 agonist ivuxolimab in advanced cancers. Clones were sequenced by immunoSEQ multiplex PCR, and TCRdb holds only the in-frame ones, with some missing. The sample has tens of thousands of clones; 75% to 90% are singletons. The specimen comprised CD4+ or CD8+ T cells sorted from blood, sampled in a trial of the OX40 agonist ivuxolimab. These receptors came from an adult with an advanced solid tumor such as melanoma, head and neck, liver or kidney cancer. Each CDR3 is given with its conserved first and last residue. The D gene is left open where the match is weak. Clone size, where shown, is once, few, many, or a class for clones that have expanded.

TRBV4-2	15	.	.	TRBJ1-5	CASSQERGGNQPQHF	TGTGCCAGCAGCCAAGAAAGGGGTGGCAATCAGCCCCAGCATTTT
TRBV5-1	14	.	.	TRBJ2-7	CASSLDPGGYEQYF	TGCGCCAGCAGCTTGGATCCTGGGGGCTACGAGCAGTACTTC
TRBV6-6	14	TRBD2	.	TRBJ2-3	CASSGPAGVDTQYF	TGTGCCAGCAGCGGACCAGCGGGAGTCGATACGCAGTATTTT
TRBV4-3	14	TRBD1	.	TRBJ1-4	CASSPGQGGEKLFF	TGCGCCAGCAGCCCGGGACAGGGAGGTGAAAAACTGTTTTTT
TRBV19	13	.	.	TRBJ1-6	CASSNQFNSPLHF	TGTGCCAGTAGTAACCAGTTTAATTCACCCCTCCACTTT
TRBV4-2	18	TRBD2	.	TRBJ2-1	CASSQGTNSGANYNEQFF	TGTGCCAGCAGCCAAGGGACAAATAGCGGGGCGAACTACAATGAGCAGTTCTTC
TRBV19	16	TRBD1	few	TRBJ2-3	CASSPIPGQGPDTQYF	TGTGCCAGTAGTCCTATCCCGGGACAGGGTCCAGATACGCAGTATTTT
TRBV5-4	15	TRBD1	.	TRBJ1-6	CASSFLDRGGSPLHF	TGTGCCAGCAGCTTTCTGGACAGGGGTGGGTCACCCCTCCACTTT
TRBV2	14	TRBD2	.	TRBJ2-2	CASTGREYTGELFF	TGTGCCAGCACAGGGCGGGAGTACACCGGGGAGCTGTTTTTT
TRBV28	16	.	.	TRBJ2-5	CASSLIPGSARETQYF	TGTGCCAGCAGTTTAATACCAGGGTCGGCTAGGGAGACCCAGTACTTC
TRBV19	15	.	.	TRBJ2-5	CASSGRALQWGTQYF	TGTGCCAGTAGTGGGCGGGCCCTTCAATGGGGGACCCAGTACTTC
TRBV9	16	TRBD2	.	TRBJ2-5	CASSPGVSGKQETQYF	TGTGCCAGCAGTCCGGGGGTTAGCGGGAAACAAGAGACCCAGTACTTC
TRBV6-1	16	TRBD1	few	TRBJ1-5	CASREQGGNSNQPQHF	TGTGCCAGCAGGGAACAGGGGGGGAATAGCAATCAGCCCCAGCATTTT
TRBV5-4	17	.	.	TRBJ2-6	CASRLQSPGSGANVLTF	TGTGCCAGCAGACTACAGAGTCCCGGCTCTGGGGCCAACGTCCTGACTTTC
TRBV28	12	.	.	TRBJ2-7	CASSFKDFLPHF	TGTGCCAGCAGTTTCAAAGACTTCCTCCCCCACTTC
TRBV29-1	14	.	.	TRBJ2-2	CSVQEVMDTGELFF	TGCAGCGTCCAAGAAGTCATGGACACCGGGGAGCTGTTTTTT
TRBV7-6	12	.	.	TRBJ2-7	CASSPITAEQYF	TGTGCCAGCAGCCCGATTACCGCCGAGCAGTACTTC
TRBV19	14	.	.	TRBJ2-1	CASSIDSLNNEQFF	TGTGCCAGTAGTATTGATAGCCTTAACAATGAGCAGTTCTTC
TRBV6-5	15	.	.	TRBJ1-5	CASSSDSTSNQPQHF	TGTGCCAGCAGTTCGGACAGCACTAGCAATCAGCCCCAGCATTTT
TRBV11-2	14	.	few	TRBJ2-7	CASSQGLRSHEQYF	TGTGCCAGCAGTCAAGGACTCCGATCCCACGAGCAGTACTTC
TRBV7-9	14	.	once	TRBJ2-7	CASSRFEGSYEQYF	TGTGCCAGCAGCCGATTTGAGGGGTCCTACGAGCAGTACTTC
TRBV29-1	12	.	.	TRBJ1-1	CTANRGGTEAFF	TGCACCGCAAATAGGGGCGGCACTGAAGCTTTCTTT
TRBV2	16	TRBD1	.	TRBJ1-2	CASTLSPGQGNYGYTF	TGTGCCAGCACCCTATCGCCGGGACAGGGCAACTATGGCTACACCTTC
TRBV19	16	.	.	TRBJ1-5	CASSIRPIGSNQPQHF	TGTGCCAGTAGTATAAGGCCGATCGGGAGCAATCAGCCCCAGCATTTT
TRBV2	14	.	.	TRBJ2-3	CASSEGAGTDTQYF	TGTGCCAGCAGTGAGGGGGCTGGCACAGATACGCAGTATTTT
TRBV5-5	14	.	.	TRBJ2-1	CASSSQGWDNEQFF	TGTGCCAGCAGCTCTCAGGGTTGGGACAATGAGCAGTTCTTC
TRBV30	15	.	.	TRBJ2-2	CAWSGASINTGELFF	TGTGCCTGGAGCGGGGCGTCGATCAACACCGGGGAGCTGTTTTTT
TRBV21-1	17	.	.	TRBJ2-6	CASSGRRGSSGANVLTF	TGTGCCAGCAGCGGCCGTCGGGGGAGCTCTGGGGCCAACGTCCTGACTTTC
TRBV6-5	15	TRBD1	.	TRBJ1-6	CASTPGQGIFEPLHF	TGTGCCAGCACCCCGGGACAGGGAATTTTTGAACCCCTCCACTTT
TRBV7-9	16	TRBD1	.	TRBJ1-5	CASSLGTGSDGQPQHF	TGTGCCAGCAGCTTAGGGACAGGTTCGGATGGTCAGCCCCAGCATTTT
TRBV18	15	.	.	TRBJ1-1	CASSSRDGDGTEAFF	TGTGCCAGCTCATCGCGGGACGGCGACGGCACTGAAGCTTTCTTT
TRBV5-8	14	.	.	TRBJ2-2	CASIFGLNTGELFF	TGTGCCAGCATCTTCGGCCTGAACACCGGGGAGCTGTTTTTT
TRBV19	15	.	.	TRBJ1-4	CASSMGRILNEKLFF	TGTGCCAGTAGTATGGGACGCATCCTTAATGAAAAACTGTTTTTT
TRBV10-2	14	TRBD2	.	TRBJ2-5	CASSVAGVGETQYF	TGCGCCAGCAGTGTAGCGGGAGTCGGGGAGACCCAGTACTTC
TRBV10-1	16	.	.	TRBJ2-3	CASSEYGGRIADTQYF	TGCGCCAGCAGTGAATATGGGGGACGTATTGCGGATACGCAGTATTTT